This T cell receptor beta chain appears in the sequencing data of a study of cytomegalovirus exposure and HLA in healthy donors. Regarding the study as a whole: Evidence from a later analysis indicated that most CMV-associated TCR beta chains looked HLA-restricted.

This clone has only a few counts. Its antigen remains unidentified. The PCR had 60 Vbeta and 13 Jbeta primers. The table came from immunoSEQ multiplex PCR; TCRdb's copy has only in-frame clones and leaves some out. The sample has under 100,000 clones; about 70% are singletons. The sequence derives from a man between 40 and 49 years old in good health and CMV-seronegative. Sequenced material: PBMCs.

The CDR3 here is CASSSTHRVHNEQFF. As DNA, the CDR3 is TGTGCCAGCAGCTCGACCCACAGGGTCCACAATGAGCAGTTCTTC. The chain has TRBV7-8 and TRBJ2-1, with D maybe TRBD1 (6 bases). The CDR3 totals 15 residues. The germline V and J ends were trimmed by 4 bases and 5 bases, with 15 bases remaining between them. Germline V CDR1 and CDR2: SGHVS, FQNEAQ.